The text below deals with one T cell receptor beta chain. Its antigen is currently not known. The record has no base qualities; no much larger clone is one base away. This sample was included in a study of cytomegalovirus exposure and HLA in healthy donors (TCRdb year 2017). About the investigation overall: An earlier analysis of under 600 of the donors reported 250 to 350 Gb of sequence data and more than 90 million unique TCR beta sequences from 150 million to 200 million T cells. An early release covering 500 to 750 HLA-typed donors comprised approximately 300 gigabases of sequencing data and approximately 85 million unique TCR sequences. Of the approximately 400 genotyped donors, more than 75% were placed in the genetic ancestry cluster associated with self-reported Caucasian donors. The aim of the study was to test whether cataloging public T cell receptors could identify signatures of past pathogen exposure. Using immunosequencing, the study profiled T cell repertoires from 500 to 800 subjects and related those repertoires to cytomegalovirus serostatus. Along with the roughly 670-subject first cohort, a separate validation cohort of about 110 different subjects was used. The study combined high-throughput TCR immunosequencing, statistical association of individual TCRs with disease status, and machine learning to predict cytomegalovirus infection status. A later analysis re-analyzed previously published TCR beta repertoires from roughly 600 donors and added high-resolution HLA genotyping to study TCR occurrence patterns. Rather than using new phenotypic data, the later analysis identified candidate immune exposures from TCR beta sequences and from how often those sequences occurred across donors. An earlier analysis of 587 of the donors applied high-throughput TCR beta sequencing to assess whether each TCR beta V gene segment acted as functional or pseudogenic. Donor age, sex, ethnicity and CMV serostatus were compiled alongside the repertoire data. A later genetic analysis took genome-wide SNP genotypes for about 55% of the 666 donors and used that subset as a discovery cohort. All discovery cohort repertoires had been generated on a single sequencing platform. Class I and class II HLA loci were covered by the typing at four-digit resolution. The number of donors typed differed by locus, with about 629-630 for A, B, C, DRB1 and DQB1, around 500 for DQA1, over 600 for DPA1, and roughly 450 for DPB1. Because of strong linkage in the cohort, roughly five DR-DQ haplotypes were treated as single units for association and clustering. On average, approximately 250,000 unique TCR beta nucleotide sequences were sequenced per donor among about 400 genotyped donors of the cohort, with 15% to 20% of those sequences being non-productive. General study outcomes and caveats: In the study, around 150 TCR beta chains were listed as associated with cytomegalovirus. It was suggested by the authors that the approach could potentially be generalized to other disease states and immunological phenotypes. In a later analysis, HLA-associated TCR beta chains showed more clonal expansion and lower generation probabilities than non-associated chains that were equally common. In a later genetic analysis, fewer N-insertions in productive TCRs were reported among donors in an Asian-associated ancestry cluster than the approximately 670-donor mean. Correlated functional status among segregating V segments might be attributable to linkage disequilibrium, but an unknown experimental factor could not be ruled out. When HLA alleles, especially DR and DQ, strongly co-occurred, TCR associations were difficult to assign to individual alleles. Some IMGT-functional V segments, including TRBV6-2 and TRBV6-3, could not be distinguished by the 87-base-pair reads and were therefore excluded. The presence/absence analyses assumed that sequencing depth was roughly uniform across donors, and that assumption may not be true. Because HLA typing was missing for some donors at each locus, association tests included only the typed subset. CMV serostatus was the only immune exposure information available for the cohort. Because counts were too low, some 17 rarely observed V segments, including chromosome 9 orphons, were excluded from the earlier analysis of a few hundred of the donors. Cytomegalovirus status was reported to be diagnosed by the classifier with high specificity and sensitivity in both the original and validation cohorts. A cluster of highly shared sequence variants was judged likely to be a technical artifact of the sequencing pipeline. While some public TCRs were present in many individuals, most TCR sequences turned up only very rarely across donors. A later analysis reported that several top co-occurrence clusters appeared linked to parvovirus B19, influenza, CMV and Epstein-Barr virus. In an earlier analysis of approximately 600 of the donors, most TCR beta V segments were observed in productive rearrangements about 87% or about 30% of the time, broadly matching IMGT annotations. A later analysis associated 16,951 TCR beta sequences with specific HLA alleles at a false discovery rate of 0.05. This cohort had only TCR beta chains sequenced, and the lack of alpha or paired-chain data limited which features could be detected. According to a later analysis, TCR association rates differed among HLA loci, with DRB1 alleles showing the most associated TCRs and HLA-C alleles showing the fewest. A further reported finding was that TCR beta sequences accurately predicted the HLA-A and HLA-B alleles for most subjects in the first cohort. In a later analysis, most CMV-associated TCR beta chains were found to appear HLA-restricted, with HLA associations seemingly driven largely by CMV exposure. In vitro tests confirmed that three of the cytomegalovirus-associated TCR beta chains recognize cytomegalovirus antigens. An association between a missense DCLRE1C variant and V-gene and J-gene trimming of TCR beta chains was found in a later genetic analysis and replicated in an independent cohort.

Library construction relied on the immunoSEQ multiplex PCR assay. For the multiplex PCR, a mixture combining 60 forward primers for TCR Vbeta segments and 13 reverse primers for TCR Jbeta segments was used. The CDR3 region of rearranged TCR beta genes was amplified from genomic DNA by a multiplex PCR assay. On the Illumina HiSeq System, the amplified TCR beta libraries were sequenced as 87-base-pair reads. Turning to the authors' computational methods: A later analysis counted about 80 million unique TCR beta chains across the 650 to 700 repertoires, and some 11 million of these chains were shared by at least two donors. To remove PCR and sequencing errors, raw reads were error-corrected and collapsed into unique sequences using a nearest-neighbor algorithm that merged closely related sequences. To assign V, D and J gene segments, CDR3 sequences were aligned to IMGT reference sequences. Each retained sequence needed at least a six-nucleotide match to both a V gene segment and a J gene segment. A rearrangement was called productive if the CDR3 had no stop codons and remained in frame with V and J, and every other rearrangement was called non-productive. Following IMGT convention, CDR3 was defined as the stretch from the second conserved V-encoded cysteine to the conserved J-encoded phenylalanine. The earlier analysis of 587 of the donors excluded any sequence lacking an unambiguous match to a single V gene segment. In an earlier analysis of about 590 of the donors, a V segment was called functional when productive rearrangements were above 56.7%, and segregating when the standard deviation between donors exceeded 5%. A statistical classification framework was built to diagnose cytomegalovirus status from the catalog of TCR beta chain sequences. V and J gene assignment, in a later analysis, came from comparing TCR nucleotide sequences with IMGT/GENE-DB human TR gene sequences. Using the TCRdist pipeline, a later analysis assigned CDR3 sequences along with most-parsimonious VDJ recombination scenarios. In a later analysis, every TCR beta chain was defined by the combination of its CDR3 amino acid sequence and its V-gene family, and reads without a unique V-gene family were dropped. To address suspected cross-contamination and a sequencing artifact, a later analysis removed over 500 highly shared, low-generation-probability nucleotide sequences. In a later analysis, a clonal expansion index for each public chain was calculated from normalized within-repertoire ranks of inferred template counts. A later analysis computed generation probabilities with a VDJ recombination model fitted to out-of-frame rearrangements, and checked the results against IGoR. In a later analysis, TCR-TCR, TCR-HLA and TCR-CMV co-occurrence was scored with hypergeometric tests, and a repertoire-size bias correction was applied to TCR pairs. False discovery rates were estimated in a later analysis by permuting HLA or CMV assignments 20 times. In a later analysis, co-occurring TCRs were grouped with DBSCAN, and TCRdist sequence similarity was added when clustering was performed within HLA-allele-positive subsets. For co-occurrence clustering, repertoires with fewer than 30,000 or more than 120,000 public chains were excluded, along with four or five repertoires with anomalous nucleotide sharing. What TCRdb holds here is the immuneACCESS table cut down to in-frame rearrangements. Part of the clones is not present; checked against another copy, under half of the missing clones reflect an unresolved V gene, and the others are unexplained. V and J calls plus clone size are reproduced from that table; the DNA served to infer D and trimming. The sample table records tens of thousands of clones; 65% to 85% of these occur just once. The top ten hold about 8% of the sample.

Based on the germline V gene, the CDR1 and CDR2 sequences are SGHDN and FVKESK. From cysteine to phenylalanine, the CDR3 is 12 amino acids long. Only the CDR3 DNA stays, 36 bases, in frame from base 1. The V end loses 4 bases and the J end loses 2 bases, and a stretch of 5 bases separates them. In total, approximately 610 healthy bone marrow donors made up the cohort. Cohort members were all nominally healthy when sampled, although unrecorded immune exposures were likely present. The donor was CMV seropositive and was included in the group of 250 to 300 seropositive cohort members. Each donor provided a peripheral blood sample, and peripheral blood mononuclear cells were used for TCR beta sequencing. The Qiagen DNeasy Blood Extraction Kit was used to extract genomic DNA from the blood cell samples.

The specimen was PBMCs. Recombination linked TRBV14 to TRBJ1-2, with the D gene too uncertain to name. The receptor's source is a woman aged 25-40 years in good health and CMV-seropositive. CDR3 protein: CASSLSNYGYTF. The DNA sequence follows: TGTGCCAGCAGCCTGTCGAACTATGGCTACACCTTC.